The clone carrying this T cell receptor (beta chain) was seen just once. The data stem from a study of control samples from healthy donors and cancer patients. The CDR3 loop spans 14 amino acids. V was pared by 3 bases and J by 0 bases, with 11 bases between. Germline-derived CDR1 and CDR2 are SQVTM and ANQGSEA. Method: immunoSEQ multiplex PCR; TCRdb's copy keeps in-frame clones and lacks some. The sample includes under 40,000 clones, around 82% of them seen just once. Sequenced input: PBMCs. The chain combines TRBV29-1 with TRBJ2-5; D gene ambiguous. The source is a woman aged 60-75 years with lung cancer. In DNA, the CDR3 is TGCAGCGTTGAGTCCCCCAGGTACCAAGAGACCCAGTACTTC. It translates to CSVESPRYQETQYF.